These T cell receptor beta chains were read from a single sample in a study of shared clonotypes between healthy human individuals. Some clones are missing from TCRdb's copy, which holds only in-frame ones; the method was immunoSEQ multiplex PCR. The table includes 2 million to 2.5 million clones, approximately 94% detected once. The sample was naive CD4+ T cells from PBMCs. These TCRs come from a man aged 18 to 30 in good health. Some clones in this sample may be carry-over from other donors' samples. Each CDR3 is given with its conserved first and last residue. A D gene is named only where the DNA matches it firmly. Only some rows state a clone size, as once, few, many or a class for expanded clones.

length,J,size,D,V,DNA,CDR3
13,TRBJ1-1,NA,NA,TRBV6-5,TGTGCCAGCAGTTACTCCTATAACACTGAAGCTTTCTTT,CASSYSYNTEAFF
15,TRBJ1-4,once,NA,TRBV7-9,TGTGCCAGCAGCGCACGTTGGGGTACTAATGAAAAACTGTTTTTT,CASSARWGTNEKLFF
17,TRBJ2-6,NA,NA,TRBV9,TGTGCCAGCAGCGCCCGGCAGGGGTACTCTGGGGCCAACGTCCTGACTTTC,CASSARQGYSGANVLTF
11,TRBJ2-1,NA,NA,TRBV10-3,TGTGCCATCGGGTCCCATAATGAGCAGTTCTTC,CAIGSHNEQFF
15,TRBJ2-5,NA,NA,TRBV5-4,TGTGCCAGCAGCTTCTCGGGCGGCGGAGAAGAGACCCAGTACTTC,CASSFSGGGEETQYF
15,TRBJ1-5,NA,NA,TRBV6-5,TGTGCCAGCAGTTACACTACAGGGAGCAATCAGCCCCAGCATTTT,CASSYTTGSNQPQHF
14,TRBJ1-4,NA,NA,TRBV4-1,TGCGCCAGCAGCCAGCATGCAACTAATGAAAAACTGTTTTTT,CASSQHATNEKLFF
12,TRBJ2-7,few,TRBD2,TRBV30,TGTGCCTGGAGGGGGACTAGAGCCGAGCAGTACTTC,CAWRGTRAEQYF
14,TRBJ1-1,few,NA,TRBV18,TGTGCCAGCTCCCCTAACATTGGTAACACTGAAGCTTTCTTT,CASSPNIGNTEAFF
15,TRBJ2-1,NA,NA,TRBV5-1,TGCGCCAGCAGCGGATTAGCGGCAGGCTACAATGAGCAGTTCTTC,CASSGLAAGYNEQFF
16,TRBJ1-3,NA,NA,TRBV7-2,TGTGCCAGCAGCTTACAGACCTCTGGTACTGGAAACACCATATATTTT,CASSLQTSGTGNTIYF
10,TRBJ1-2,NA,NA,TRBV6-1,TGTGCCAGCAGCCTGAGTGGCTACACCTTC,CASSLSGYTF
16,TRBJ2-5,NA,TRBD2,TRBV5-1,TGCGCCAGCAGCCCCGGTGACAGCGGGAGTTCGGAGACCCAGTACTTC,CASSPGDSGSSETQYF
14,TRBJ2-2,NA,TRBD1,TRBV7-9,TGTGCCAGCAGCACGGGACAGTACACCGGGGAGCTGTTTTTT,CASSTGQYTGELFF
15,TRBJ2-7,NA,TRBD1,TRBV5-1,TGCGCCAGCAGCTCAGGCAAGGACAGGGATCGCGAGCAGTACTTC,CASSSGKDRDREQYF
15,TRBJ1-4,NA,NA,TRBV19,TGTGCCAGTAGTCCGCAGACTACAACTAATGAAAAACTGTTTTTT,CASSPQTTTNEKLFF
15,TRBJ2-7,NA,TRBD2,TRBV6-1,TGTGCCAGCAGTGGATCGACTAGCGGGGATCCGATGCAGTACTTC,CASSGSTSGDPMQYF
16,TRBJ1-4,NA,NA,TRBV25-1,TGTGCCAGCAGTGTGGCAGGGGACGCAACTAATGAAAAACTGTTTTTT,CASSVAGDATNEKLFF